One and the same sample provided the 18 T cell receptor beta chains below, sequenced in a study of identical twins. MiXCR, applied by TCRdb to the 5' RACE reads, yields one record per CDR3 protein. Of hundreds of thousands of distinct CDR3 sequences in the sample, 21% were seen once. These data also formed part of another study, on T cells expressing NK-cell markers.

The sample comprised PBMCs. All receptors come from a woman younger than 30 in good health.

This clonotype was counted many times. The rearrangement links TRBV10-1 to TRBJ1-1; 7 bases line up with TRBD1. With V trimmed by 6 bases and J by 4 bases, 11 bases remained unmatched. The V gene's germline CDR1 is WNHNN and CDR2 SYGVQD (reference sequence). CDR3 length: 15 amino acids. CDR3 nucleotides: TGCGCCAGCAGCAGCAGACAGGGCGGCAGCACTGAAGCTTTCTTT. Translated: CASSSRQGGSTEAFF.

The rearrangement uses TRBV7-2 and TRBJ1-2; tentative D call: TRBD1 (6 bases). From germline, CDR1 is SGHTA and CDR2 FQGNSA. The CDR3 has 13 amino acids. Deletions cut 5 bases from V and 8 bases from J, with 15 bases between. In DNA, the CDR3 is TGTGCCAGCAGCCGAGGACAGCAAGGGGGCTACACCTTC. This translates into CASSRGQQGGYTF.

The V and J genes are TRBV5-1 and TRBJ2-2, with TRBD1 identical over 12 bases. Per the germline V gene, CDR1 is SGHRS and CDR2 is YFSETQ. V shed 4 bases, J shed 6 bases, and the junction held 13 bases outside the gene matches. The CDR3 is made up of 18 amino acids. The CDR3 spells CASSPRDRGLEWAGELFF. CDR3 in DNA: TGCGCCAGCAGCCCCCGGGACAGGGGGCTGGAGTGGGCCGGGGAGCTGTTTTTT.

This clonotype was picked up a small number of times. The chain uses TRBV20-1 and TRBJ1-1; D possibly corresponds to TRBD1 (5 bases). Germline values: CDR1 DFQATT, CDR2 SNEGSKA (reference sequence). CDR3 length: 11 residues. The CDR3 loop reads CEAGQNTEAFF. CDR3 in DNA: TGCGAGGCGGGGCAAAACACTGAAGCTTTCTTT.

This chain links TRBV12-3 or TRBV12-4 with TRBJ2-1, with a tentative D call TRBD1 (6 bases). Trimming removed 5 bases from V and 7 bases from J, with 18 bases in between. The CDR3 totals 15 residues. The CDR3 reads CASSHPTGGRNEQFF. CDR3 in DNA: TGTGCCAGCAGTCACCCCACTGGGGGCAGGAATGAGCAGTTCTTC.

This clonotype was observed a few times. The V call is TRBV12-3 or TRBV12-4, the J call TRBJ1-1; D is perhaps TRBD1 (5 bases). This CDR3 region has 12 residues. V was cut by 3 bases and J by 10 bases, with 12 bases left in between. The CDR3 is CASSLTVYGAFF. As DNA, the CDR3 is TGTGCCAGCAGTTTGACAGTATACGGAGCTTTCTTT.

The CDR3, as DNA: TGTGCCAGCAGCTTAGCGGCAGTTTTCTTGGGGGCCGGTTACGAGCAGTACTTC. Protein sequence: CASSLAAVFLGAGYEQYF. The rearrangement links TRBV7-2 to TRBJ2-7; tentatively, D is TRBD1 (6 bases). The CDR3 runs to 18 residues. V shed 0 bases and J shed 4 bases, with 22 bases lying between them. Germline V lookup: CDR1 SGHTA, CDR2 FQGNSA.

Ten or more counts support this clonotype. The rearrangement links TRBV6-5 to TRBJ2-1; D is undetermined. The V end was cut by 4 bases, the J end by 9 bases, with 10 bases between. The CDR3 runs 12 residues. Germline V CDR1 and CDR2: MNHEY, SVGAGI. DNA of the CDR3: TGTGCCAGCAGTTTGTCCGGTCGTGAGCAGTTCTTC. Its translation is CASSLSGREQFF.

The chain uses TRBV20-1 and TRBJ2-5, with TRBD2 matching 8 bases. This CDR3 contains 15 residues. V gave up 5 bases and J gave up 4 bases; unmatched junction bases: 12. Germline V gene sequence: CDR1 DFQATT, CDR2 SNEGSKA (reference sequence). CDR3 bases: TGCAGTGCTGGGGAGAGCGGGGGTTCAGGAGAGACCCAGTACTTC. This encodes CSAGESGGSGETQYF.

This clonotype was counted many times. The J gene is TRBJ1-3, the V gene TRBV27; TRBD1 agrees at 7 bases. With V trimmed by 5 bases and J by 8 bases, 9 bases remained unmatched. Germline loops: CDR1 MNHEY, CDR2 SMNVEV (reference sequence). The CDR3 is 14 residues long. The CDR3 sequence: CASSLTGVGHTIYF. CDR3 in DNA: TGTGCCAGCAGTCTAACAGGGGTGGGGCACACCATATATTTT.

This clonotype occurred many times. This sequence joins TRBV29-1 and TRBJ1-2, with 7 bases matching TRBD1. The CDR3 extends over 15 amino acids. The germline CDR1 and CDR2 sequences are SQVTM and ANQGSEA. Trimming took 4 bases from V and 3 from J; bases not matched to a gene: 11. The CDR3 is CSVAGVQGMDYGYTF. For the CDR3, the DNA is TGCAGCGTTGCCGGAGTACAGGGGATGGACTATGGCTACACCTTC.

This clonotype was picked up a small number of times. The chain has TRBV20-1 and TRBJ2-1; unclear D gene. Trimming pared 3 bases from V and 6 bases from J, leaving 9 bases between. Germline-derived CDR1 and CDR2 are DFQATT and SNEGSKA (reference sequence). The CDR3 has 12 amino acids. The CDR3 protein is CSASGPGNEQFF. In DNA, the CDR3 is TGCAGTGCTAGTGGTCCGGGCAATGAGCAGTTCTTC.

V and J are TRBV11-3 and TRBJ2-5; D is undetermined. This CDR3 comprises 14 residues. V lost 5 bases, J lost 5 bases, and 15 bases lay in between. Germline V gives CDR1 SGHNT, CDR2 YENEEA. DNA of the CDR3: TGTGCCAGCAGCCGTTCCCGGAAAGGGGAGACCCAGTACTTC. This sequence encodes CASSRSRKGETQYF.

This clonotype appeared a few times. The CDR3 coding sequence is TGTGCCATCAGTGGGGGGCCTGAGCAGTACTTC. It translates to CAISGGPEQYF. The J gene is TRBJ2-7, the V gene TRBV10-3, with D possibly matching TRBD1 (6 bases). With 4 bases removed from V and 7 bases from J, the gap between germline ends came to 8 bases. Germline CDR1 is ENHRY and CDR2 is SYGVKD. The CDR3 extends over 11 amino acids.

This clonotype was found a few times. This sequence joins TRBV10-2 and TRBJ2-1; 9 bases agree with TRBD2. This CDR3 has 17 residues. V dropped 2 bases and J dropped 6; count of bases not matched to a gene: 11. Looked up from germline, CDR1 is WSHSY and CDR2 is SAAADI. The CDR3 nucleotides are TGCGCCAGCAGTGAGCCGCTAGCGGGGCGATCATCCAATGAGCAGTTCTTC. This codes for CASSEPLAGRSSNEQFF.

The rearrangement joins TRBV4-3 to TRBJ2-1; TRBD1 matches 7 bases. Germline assignment: CDR1 LGHNA and CDR2 YSLEER. V dropped 0 bases and J dropped 8; count of bases not matched to a gene: 4. CDR3 size: 14 residues. The CDR3 loop is CASSQETGWDEQFF. The CDR3 nucleotides are TGCGCCAGCAGCCAAGAGACAGGGTGGGATGAGCAGTTCTTC.

This clonotype was recorded a few times. The chain links TRBV15 to TRBJ2-3; 9 bases are shared with TRBD2. Germline loops: CDR1 LNHNV, CDR2 YYDKDF (reference sequence). This CDR3 is 14 amino acids long. The V gene end was trimmed by 3 bases and the J gene end by 6 bases; junction bases not matched to a gene: 4. CDR3 loop: CATSSPAGGDTQYF. As DNA, the CDR3 is TGTGCCACCAGCAGCCCGGCGGGGGGGGATACGCAGTATTTT. Using reference TRBV15 and TRBJ2-3 for the parts outside the CDR3, the full variable domain is DAMVIQNPRYQVTQFGKPVTLSCSQTLNHNVMYWYQQKSSQAPKLLFHYYDKDFNNEADTPDNFQSRRPNTSFCFLDIRSPGLGDTAMYLCATSSPAGGDTQYFGPGTRLTVL.

The chain employs TRBV20-1 and TRBJ2-3; 14 bases match TRBD2. From germline, CDR1 is DFQATT and CDR2 SNEGSKA (reference sequence). This CDR3 spans 15 amino acids. Unmatched junction bases numbered 4, after V lost 3 bases and J lost 5 bases. CDR3 sequence (DNA): TGCAGTGCTAGGGGACTAGCGGGAGATGTAGATACGCAGTATTTT. As protein: CSARGLAGDVDTQYF.